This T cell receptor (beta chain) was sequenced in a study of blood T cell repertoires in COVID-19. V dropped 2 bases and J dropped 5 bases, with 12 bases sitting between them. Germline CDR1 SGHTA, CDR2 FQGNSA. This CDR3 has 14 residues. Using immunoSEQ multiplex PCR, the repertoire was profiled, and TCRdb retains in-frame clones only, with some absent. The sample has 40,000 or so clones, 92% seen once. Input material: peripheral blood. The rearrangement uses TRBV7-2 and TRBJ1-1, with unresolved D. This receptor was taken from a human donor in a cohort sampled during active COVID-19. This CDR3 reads CASSLIPGGTEAFF. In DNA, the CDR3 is TGTGCCAGCAGCTTAATCCCGGGAGGGACTGAAGCTTTCTTT.